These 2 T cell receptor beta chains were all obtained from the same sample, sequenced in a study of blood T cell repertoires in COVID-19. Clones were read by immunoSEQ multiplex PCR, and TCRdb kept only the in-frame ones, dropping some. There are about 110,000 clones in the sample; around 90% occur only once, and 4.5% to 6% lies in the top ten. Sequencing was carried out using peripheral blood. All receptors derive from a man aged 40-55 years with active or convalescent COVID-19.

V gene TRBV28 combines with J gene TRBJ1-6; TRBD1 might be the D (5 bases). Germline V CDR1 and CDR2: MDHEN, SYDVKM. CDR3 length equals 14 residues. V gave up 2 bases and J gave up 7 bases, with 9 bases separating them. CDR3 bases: TGTGCCAGCAGTTTAGGGAGGGACAATTCACCCCTCCACTTT. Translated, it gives CASSLGRDNSPLHF.

CDR3 sequence (DNA): TGTGCCAGCAGCTTAGGACTCCCTGGGCAGCCCCAGCATTTT. This gives the protein CASSLGLPGQPQHF. The chain carries TRBV7-2 and TRBJ1-5; unclear D gene. Trimming left V 1 base short and J 7 bases short, with 11 bases between. This CDR3 comprises 14 residues. Germline V gene sequence: CDR1 SGHTA, CDR2 FQGNSA.